This TCR beta chain originates from a study of beta chain features in type 1 diabetes. Isolated RNA was reverse transcribed in full, so expressed TCRB transcripts were sequenced. The average read count of naive, central memory and regulatory T cell samples was around 3.8 million. TCRdb keeps only in-frame clones here, not all; method: immunoSEQ multiplex PCR. The profile shows 390,000 or so clones, over 11% of them singletons. Germline CDR1 is ENHRY and CDR2 is SYGVKD. V lost 4 bases, J lost 6 bases, and 11 bases stayed unmatched. This CDR3 is built from 17 residues. The clonotype originates from a man between 25 and 39 years old in good health. V and J are TRBV10-3 and TRBJ2-1, with 11 bases identical to TRBD1. Sequencing was done on a sample of naive CD4+ T cells from blood. DNA for the CDR3: TGTGCCATCAGTGCAAGTCCCGGACAGGGGGCGATCAATGAGCAGTTCTTC. Protein: CAISASPGQGAINEQFF.